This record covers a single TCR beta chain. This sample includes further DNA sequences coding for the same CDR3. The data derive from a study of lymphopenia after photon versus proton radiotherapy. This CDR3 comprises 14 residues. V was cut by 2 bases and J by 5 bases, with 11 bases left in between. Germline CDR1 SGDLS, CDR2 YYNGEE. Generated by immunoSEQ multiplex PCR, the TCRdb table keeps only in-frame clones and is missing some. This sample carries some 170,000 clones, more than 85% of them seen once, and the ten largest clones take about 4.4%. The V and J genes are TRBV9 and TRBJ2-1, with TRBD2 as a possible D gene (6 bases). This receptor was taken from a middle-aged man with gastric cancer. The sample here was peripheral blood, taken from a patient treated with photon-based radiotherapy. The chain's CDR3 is CASSVSLANNEQFF. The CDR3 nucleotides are TGTGCCAGCAGCGTGAGTCTAGCGAACAATGAGCAGTTCTTC.